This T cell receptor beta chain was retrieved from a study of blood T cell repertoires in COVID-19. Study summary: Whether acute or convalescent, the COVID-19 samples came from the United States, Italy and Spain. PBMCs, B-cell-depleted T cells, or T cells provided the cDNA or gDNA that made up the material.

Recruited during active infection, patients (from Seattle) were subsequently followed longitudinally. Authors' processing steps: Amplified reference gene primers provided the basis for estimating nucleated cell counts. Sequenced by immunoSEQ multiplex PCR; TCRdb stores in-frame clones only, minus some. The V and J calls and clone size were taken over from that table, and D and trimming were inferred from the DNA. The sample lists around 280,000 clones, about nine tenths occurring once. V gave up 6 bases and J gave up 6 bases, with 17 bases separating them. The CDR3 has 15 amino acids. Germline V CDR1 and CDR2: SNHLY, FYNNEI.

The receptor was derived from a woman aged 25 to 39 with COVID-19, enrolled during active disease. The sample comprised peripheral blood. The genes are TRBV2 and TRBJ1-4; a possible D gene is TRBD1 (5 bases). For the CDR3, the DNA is TGTGCCAGCAGCTCCCTTGGGGCAGAGTATGAAAAACTGTTTTTT. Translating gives CASSSLGAEYEKLFF.